This T cell receptor beta chain appears in the sequencing data of a study of cytomegalovirus exposure and HLA in healthy donors. Broader study findings: In a later analysis, DRB1 alleles had the most associated TCRs; HLA-C alleles the fewest.

The CDR3 is made up of 14 amino acids. CDR1 is SNHLY and CDR2 is FYNNEI in the germline V gene. Between the trimmed V and J ends, which lost 1 base and 5 bases, there was a span of 11 bases. The PCR was carried out with 60 Vbeta primers and 13 Jbeta primers. Clones were sequenced by immunoSEQ multiplex PCR, and TCRdb holds only the in-frame ones, with some missing. The sample holds about 150,000 clones, nearly 80% seen once. Remarks on this clone: As yet, its antigen is unknown.

J is TRBJ2-5 and V is TRBV2, with no clear D. The material sequenced was PBMCs. This TCR was recovered from a young man in good health and CMV-seropositive. The CDR3 sequence is CASSEVWVGETQYF. In nucleotides, the CDR3 is TGTGCCAGCAGTGAAGTTTGGGTCGGGGAGACCCAGTACTTC.